What follows describes a single TCR beta chain. Its antigen is still unknown. One end of the junction varies from germline; a read error may be responsible. This sample was included in a study of graft-versus-host responses after intestinal transplantation. Study as a whole: Anti-thymocyte globulin induction preceded two to three years of tacrolimus and steroid maintenance in all recipients. Regarding the study as a whole: Elevated graft-versus-host to host-versus-graft clonal ratios in allografts were recorded for patients with graft-donor T cell macrochimerism.

Profiled with immunoSEQ multiplex PCR; TCRdb holds only in-frame clones, not every one. Of some 62,000 clones listed, approximately 90% are singletons. The CDR3 totals 16 residues. Germline loops: CDR1 SQVTM, CDR2 ANQGSEA. This rearrangement joins TRBV29-1 to TRBJ2-5; tentative D call: TRBD2 (6 bases). The specimen comprised unstimulated CD8+ T cells sorted from spleen or lymph node cells, sampled before transplant. The receptor comes from a human donor who was the organ donor for an intestinal transplant. The CDR3 DNA is TGCAGCGTTGAGGACTATGGACGGGCCCCCCAAGGGACCCAGTACTTC. Residues: CSVEDYGRAPQGTQYF.